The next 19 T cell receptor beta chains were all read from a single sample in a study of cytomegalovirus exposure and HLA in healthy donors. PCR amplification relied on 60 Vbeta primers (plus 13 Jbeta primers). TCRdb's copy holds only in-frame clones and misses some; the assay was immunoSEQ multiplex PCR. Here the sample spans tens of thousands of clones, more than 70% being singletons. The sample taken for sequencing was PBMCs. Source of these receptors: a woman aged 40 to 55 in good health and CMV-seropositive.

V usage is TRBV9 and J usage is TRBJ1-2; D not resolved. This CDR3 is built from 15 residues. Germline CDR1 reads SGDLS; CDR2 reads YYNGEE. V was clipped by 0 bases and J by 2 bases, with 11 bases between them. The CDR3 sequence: CASSVDPGSNYGYTF. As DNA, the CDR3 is TGTGCCAGCAGCGTAGATCCGGGAAGCAACTATGGCTACACCTTC.

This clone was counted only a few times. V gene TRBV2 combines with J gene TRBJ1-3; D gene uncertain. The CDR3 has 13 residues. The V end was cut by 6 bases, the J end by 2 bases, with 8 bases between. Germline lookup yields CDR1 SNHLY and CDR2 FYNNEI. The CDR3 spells CASRWQTGNTIYF. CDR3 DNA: TGTGCCAGCAGGTGGCAAACTGGAAACACCATATATTTT.

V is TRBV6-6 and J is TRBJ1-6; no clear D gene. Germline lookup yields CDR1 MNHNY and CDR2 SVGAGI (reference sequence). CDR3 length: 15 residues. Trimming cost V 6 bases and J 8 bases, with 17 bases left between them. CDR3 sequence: CASRERAFKDSPLHF. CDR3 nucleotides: TGTGCCAGCAGGGAGCGGGCCTTTAAGGATTCACCCCTCCACTTT.

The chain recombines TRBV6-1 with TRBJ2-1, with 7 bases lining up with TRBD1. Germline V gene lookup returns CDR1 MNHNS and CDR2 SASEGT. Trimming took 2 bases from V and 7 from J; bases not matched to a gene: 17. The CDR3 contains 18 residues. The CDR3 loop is CASSEWERDRGKRNEQFF. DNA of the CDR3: TGTGCCAGCAGTGAATGGGAACGGGACAGAGGAAAGCGAAATGAGCAGTTCTTC.

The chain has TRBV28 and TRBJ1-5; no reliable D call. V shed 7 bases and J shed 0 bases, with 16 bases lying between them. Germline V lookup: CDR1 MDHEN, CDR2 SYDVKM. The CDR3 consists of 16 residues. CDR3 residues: CASNPASSYSNQPQHF. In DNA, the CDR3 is TGTGCCAGCAATCCCGCATCGAGCTATAGCAATCAGCCCCAGCATTTT.

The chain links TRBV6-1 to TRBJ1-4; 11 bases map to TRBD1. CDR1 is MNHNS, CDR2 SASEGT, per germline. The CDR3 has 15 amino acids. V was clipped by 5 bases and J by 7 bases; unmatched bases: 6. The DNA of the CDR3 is TGTGCCAGCAGTACCCCCGGGACAGGGGGTGAAAAACTGTTTTTT. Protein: CASSTPGTGGEKLFF.

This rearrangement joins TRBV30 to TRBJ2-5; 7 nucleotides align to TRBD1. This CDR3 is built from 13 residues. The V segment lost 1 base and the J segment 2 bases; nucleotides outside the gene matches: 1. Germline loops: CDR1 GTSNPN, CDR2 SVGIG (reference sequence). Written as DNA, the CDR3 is TGTGCCTGGAGTGGGGACAGTCAAGAGACCCAGTACTTC. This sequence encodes CAWSGDSQETQYF.

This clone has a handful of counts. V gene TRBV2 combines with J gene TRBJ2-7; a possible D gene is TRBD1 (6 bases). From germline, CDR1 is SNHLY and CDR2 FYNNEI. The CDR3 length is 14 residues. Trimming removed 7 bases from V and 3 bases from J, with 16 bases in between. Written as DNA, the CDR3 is TGTGCCAGCACTCCGGGACATGGGATCTACGAGCAGTACTTC. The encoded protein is CASTPGHGIYEQYF.

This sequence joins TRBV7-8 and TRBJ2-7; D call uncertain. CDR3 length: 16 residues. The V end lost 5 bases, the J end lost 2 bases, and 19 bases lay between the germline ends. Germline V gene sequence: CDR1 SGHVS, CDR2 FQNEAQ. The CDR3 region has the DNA TGTGCCAGCAGCATACTCCTCATGAGAGGAGCCTACGAGCAGTACTTC. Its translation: CASSILLMRGAYEQYF.

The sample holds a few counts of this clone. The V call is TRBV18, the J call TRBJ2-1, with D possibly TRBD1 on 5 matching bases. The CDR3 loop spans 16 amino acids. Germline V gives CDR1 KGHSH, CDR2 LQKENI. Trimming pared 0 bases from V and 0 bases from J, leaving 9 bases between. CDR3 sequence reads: CASSPPVRGSYNEQFF. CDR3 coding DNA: TGTGCCAGCTCACCACCAGTAAGGGGCTCCTACAATGAGCAGTTCTTC.

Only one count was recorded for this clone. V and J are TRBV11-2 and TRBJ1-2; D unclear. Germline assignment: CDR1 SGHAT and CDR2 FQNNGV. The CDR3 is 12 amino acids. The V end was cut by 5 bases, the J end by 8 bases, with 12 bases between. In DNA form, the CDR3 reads TGTGCCAGCAGCACAGACGGTTACGGCTACACCTTC. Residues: CASSTDGYGYTF.

CDR3 loop: CASRLGEGGTADTQYF. The CDR3 DNA reads TGTGCCAGCAGACTGGGTGAGGGGGGGACGGCAGATACGCAGTATTTT. This chain links TRBV11-3 with TRBJ2-3; weak D call: TRBD2 (7 bases). CDR1 is SGHNT, CDR2 YENEEA, per germline. Trimming shortened V by 6 bases and J by 4 bases, and 20 bases separated the two germline ends. This CDR3 region has 16 residues. The full variable domain, completed using reference TRBV11-3 and TRBJ2-3, is EAGVVQSPRYKIIEKKQPVAFWCNPISGHNTLYWYLQNLGQGPELLIRYENEEAVDDSQLPKDRFSAERLKGVDSTLKIQPAELGDSAVYLCASRLGEGGTADTQYFGPGTRLTVL.

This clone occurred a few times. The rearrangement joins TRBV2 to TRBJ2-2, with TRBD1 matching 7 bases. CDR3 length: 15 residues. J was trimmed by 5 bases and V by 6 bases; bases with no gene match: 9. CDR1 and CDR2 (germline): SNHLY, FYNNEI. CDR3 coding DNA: TGTGCCAGCAGCCCGACAGGGTTTCAGACCGGGGAGCTGTTTTTT. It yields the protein CASSPTGFQTGELFF.

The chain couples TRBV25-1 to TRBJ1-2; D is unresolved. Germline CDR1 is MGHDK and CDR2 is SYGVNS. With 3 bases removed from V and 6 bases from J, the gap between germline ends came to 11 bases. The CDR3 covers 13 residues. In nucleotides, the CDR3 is TGTGCCAGCAGTGAGCCAACAGTGAATGGCTACACCTTC. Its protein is CASSEPTVNGYTF.

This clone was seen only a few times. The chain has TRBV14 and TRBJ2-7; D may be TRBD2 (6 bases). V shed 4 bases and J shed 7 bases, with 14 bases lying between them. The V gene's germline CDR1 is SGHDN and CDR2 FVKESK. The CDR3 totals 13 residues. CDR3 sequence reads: CASSLRGRGEQYF. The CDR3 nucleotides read TGTGCCAGCAGCCTGCGGGGCCGAGGGGAGCAGTACTTC.

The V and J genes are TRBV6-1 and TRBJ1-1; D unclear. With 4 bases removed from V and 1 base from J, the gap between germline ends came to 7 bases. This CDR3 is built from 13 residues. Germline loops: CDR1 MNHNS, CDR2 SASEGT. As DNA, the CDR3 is TGTGCCAGCAGTGGAAGACAGAACACTGAAGCTTTCTTT. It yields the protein CASSGRQNTEAFF.

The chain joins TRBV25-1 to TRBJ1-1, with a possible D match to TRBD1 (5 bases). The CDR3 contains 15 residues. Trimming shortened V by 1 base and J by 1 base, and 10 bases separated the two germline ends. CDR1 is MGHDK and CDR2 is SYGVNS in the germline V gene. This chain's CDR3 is CASSEWGGWNTEAFF. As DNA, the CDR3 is TGTGCCAGCAGTGAATGGGGGGGATGGAACACTGAAGCTTTCTTT.

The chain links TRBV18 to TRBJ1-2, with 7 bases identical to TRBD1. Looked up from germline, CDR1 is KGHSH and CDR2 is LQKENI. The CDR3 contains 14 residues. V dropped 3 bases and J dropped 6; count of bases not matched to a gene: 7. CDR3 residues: CASSPGQTSDGYTF. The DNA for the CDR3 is TGTGCCAGCTCACCGGGACAGACCTCTGATGGCTACACCTTC.

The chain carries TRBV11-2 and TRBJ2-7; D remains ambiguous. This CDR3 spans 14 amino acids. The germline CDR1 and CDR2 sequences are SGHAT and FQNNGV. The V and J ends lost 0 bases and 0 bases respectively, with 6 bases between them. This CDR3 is CASSLDRSSYEQYF. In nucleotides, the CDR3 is TGTGCCAGCAGCTTAGACCGGTCCTCCTACGAGCAGTACTTC.